Presented here are 8 T cell receptor beta chains from one specimen sequenced in a study of T cell repertoires in cytomegalovirus infection. Each CDR3 protein is one row after TCRdb ran MiXCR on the reads. This sample yields approximately 70,000 distinct CDR3 sequences, of which approximately 22% are seen a single time; 60% to 85% belongs to the top ten. No cognate antigen is known for these TCRs. Sequenced input: PBMCs, sequenced either directly or after in vitro stimulation (not recorded which). The receptors were gathered from a human donor in good health (CMV status not recorded). Some clones in this sample may be carry-over from other donors' samples.

This clonotype has a handful of counts. The gene calls are TRBV7-9 and TRBJ1-2; D ambiguous. Germline CDR1 and CDR2: SEHNR and FQNEAQ (reference sequence). The CDR3 runs 11 residues. V gave up 7 bases and J gave up 7 bases, with 10 bases separating them. The CDR3 sequence is CASTSEVGYTF. The CDR3, as DNA: TGTGCCAGCACCTCAGAAGTTGGCTACACCTTC.

The chain combines TRBV29-1 with TRBJ1-1; 11 nucleotides align to TRBD1. V was pared by 7 bases and J by 1 base, with 8 bases of the junction left unmatched. The V gene's germline CDR1 is SQVTM and CDR2 ANQGSEA. This CDR3 spans 15 amino acids. CDR3 DNA sequence: TGCAGCGGCAGAGCGGACAGGGGGCCGAACACTGAAGCTTTCTTT. It codes for CSGRADRGPNTEAFF.

This clonotype was counted between two and nine times. The rearrangement joins TRBV19 to TRBJ2-1; possible D gene TRBD2, 6 bases. Germline loops: CDR1 LNHDA, CDR2 SQIVND (reference sequence). V shed 4 bases and J shed 7 bases, with 8 bases lying between them. The CDR3 has 12 residues. For the CDR3, the DNA is TGTGCCAGTAGTAAAGGGAGGAATGAGCAGTTCTTC. Its protein product is CASSKGRNEQFF.

CDR3 sequence reads: CASSQWILQHDSLSSGNTIYF. CDR3 bases: TGTGCCAGCAGCCAATGGATTTTGCAGCACGACTCCCTGAGCTCTGGAAACACCATATATTTT. The V call is TRBV14, the J call TRBJ1-3; no clear D gene. In germline, CDR1 is SGHDN, CDR2 FVKESK. The CDR3 is 21 residues long. V was trimmed by 2 bases and J by 0 bases, leaving 26 bases between them.

J is TRBJ1-6 and V is TRBV5-1, with 8 positions matching TRBD1. Germline V lookup: CDR1 SGHRS, CDR2 YFSETQ. Unmatched junction bases numbered 8, after V lost 4 bases and J lost 8 bases. The CDR3 length is 15 residues. CDR3 amino acids: CASSGFQGADSPLHF. The CDR3 nucleotides read TGCGCCAGCAGCGGGTTTCAGGGGGCTGATTCACCCCTCCACTTT. The full variable domain, completed using reference TRBV5-1 and TRBJ1-6, is KAGVTQTPRYLIKTRGQQVTLSCSPISGHRSVSWYQQTPGQGLQFLFEYFSETQRNKGNFPGRFSGRQFSNSRSEMNVSTLELGDSALYLCASSGFQGADSPLHFGNGTRLTVT.

The CDR3 nucleotides are TGTGCCAGCAGGCAGGGTGGTAGGCAGCCCCAGCATTTT. Amino acids: CASRQGGRQPQHF. The chain uses TRBV6-2 or TRBV6-3 and TRBJ1-5, with a tentative D call TRBD1 (5 bases). The CDR3 contains 13 residues. The V gene lost 6 bases and the J gene lost 7 bases, with 13 bases spanning the gap. CDR1 is MNHEY and CDR2 is SVGEGT in the germline V gene.

This clonotype was observed at least ten times. The CDR3 DNA is TGTGCCAGTAGTATTTTGGACAGGGTTACCGGGGAGCTGTTTTTT. The encoded protein is CASSILDRVTGELFF. The V and J genes are TRBV19 and TRBJ2-2; 8 bases line up with TRBD1. The germline V gene has CDR1 LNHDA and CDR2 SQIVND (reference sequence). V was pared by 3 bases and J by 5 bases, with 5 bases of the junction left unmatched. The CDR3 covers 15 residues. Full variable domain (rest looked up from reference TRBV19 and TRBJ2-2): DGGITQSPKYLFRKEGQNVTLSCEQNLNHDAMYWYRQDPGQGLRLIYYSQIVNDFQKGDIAEGYSVSREKKESFPLTVTSAQKNPTAFYLCASSILDRVTGELFFGEGSRLTVL.

The V call is TRBV7-3, the J call TRBJ2-5; 14 bases line up with TRBD2. Germline CDR1 and CDR2: SGHTA and FQGTGA. V lost 4 bases, J lost 3 bases, and 4 bases stayed unmatched. The CDR3 has 16 amino acids. CDR3: CASSWSGLAGEETQYF. Written as DNA, the CDR3 is TGTGCCAGCAGCTGGTCGGGACTAGCGGGAGAAGAGACCCAGTACTTC.